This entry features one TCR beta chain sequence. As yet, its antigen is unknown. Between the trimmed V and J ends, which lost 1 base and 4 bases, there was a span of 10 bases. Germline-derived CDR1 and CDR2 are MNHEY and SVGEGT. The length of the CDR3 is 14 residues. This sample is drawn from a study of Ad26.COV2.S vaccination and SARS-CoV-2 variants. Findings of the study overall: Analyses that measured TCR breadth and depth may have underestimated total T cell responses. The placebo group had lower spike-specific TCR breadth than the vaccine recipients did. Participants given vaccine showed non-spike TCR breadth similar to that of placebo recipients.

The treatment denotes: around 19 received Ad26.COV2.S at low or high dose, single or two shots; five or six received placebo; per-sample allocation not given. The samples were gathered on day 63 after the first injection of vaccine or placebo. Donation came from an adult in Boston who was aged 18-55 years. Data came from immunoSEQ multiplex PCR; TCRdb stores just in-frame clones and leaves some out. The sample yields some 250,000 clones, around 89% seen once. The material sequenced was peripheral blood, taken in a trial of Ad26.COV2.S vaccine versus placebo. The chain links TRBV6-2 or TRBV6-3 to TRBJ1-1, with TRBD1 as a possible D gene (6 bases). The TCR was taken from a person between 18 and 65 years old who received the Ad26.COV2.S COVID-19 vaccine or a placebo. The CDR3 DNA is TGTGCCAGCAGTTACTATGGGGGGCGCACTGAAGCTTTCTTT. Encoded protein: CASSYYGGRTEAFF.